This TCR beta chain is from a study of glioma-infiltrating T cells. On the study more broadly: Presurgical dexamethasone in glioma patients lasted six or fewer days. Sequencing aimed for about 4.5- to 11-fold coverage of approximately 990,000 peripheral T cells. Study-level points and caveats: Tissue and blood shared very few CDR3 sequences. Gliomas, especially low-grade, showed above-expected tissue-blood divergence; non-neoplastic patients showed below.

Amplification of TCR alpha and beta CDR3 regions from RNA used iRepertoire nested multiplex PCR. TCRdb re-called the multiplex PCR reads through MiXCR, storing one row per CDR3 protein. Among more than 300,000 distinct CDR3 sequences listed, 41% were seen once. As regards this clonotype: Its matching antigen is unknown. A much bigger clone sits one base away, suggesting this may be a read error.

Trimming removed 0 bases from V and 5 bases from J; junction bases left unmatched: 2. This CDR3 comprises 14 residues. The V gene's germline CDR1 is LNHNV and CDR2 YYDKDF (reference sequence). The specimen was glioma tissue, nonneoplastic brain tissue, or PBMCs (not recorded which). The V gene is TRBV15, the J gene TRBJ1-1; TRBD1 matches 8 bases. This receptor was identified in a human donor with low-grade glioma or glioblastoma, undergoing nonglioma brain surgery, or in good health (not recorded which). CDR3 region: CATSRDDRGTEAFF. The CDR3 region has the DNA TGTGCCACCAGCAGAGATGACAGGGGAACTGAAGCTTTCTTT.